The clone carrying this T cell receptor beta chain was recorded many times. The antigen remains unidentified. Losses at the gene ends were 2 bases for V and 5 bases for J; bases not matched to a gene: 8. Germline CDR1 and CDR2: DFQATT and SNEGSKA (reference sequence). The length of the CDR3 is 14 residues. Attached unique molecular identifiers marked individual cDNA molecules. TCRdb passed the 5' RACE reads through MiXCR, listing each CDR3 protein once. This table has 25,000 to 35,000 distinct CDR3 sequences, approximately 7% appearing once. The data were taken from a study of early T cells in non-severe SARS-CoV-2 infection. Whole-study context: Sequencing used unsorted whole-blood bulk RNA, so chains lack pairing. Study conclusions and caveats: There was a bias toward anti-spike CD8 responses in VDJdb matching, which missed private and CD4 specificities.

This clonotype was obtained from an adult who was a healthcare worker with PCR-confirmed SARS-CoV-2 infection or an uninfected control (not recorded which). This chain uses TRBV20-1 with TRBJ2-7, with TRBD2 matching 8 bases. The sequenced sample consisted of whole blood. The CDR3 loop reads CSARTPGTRDEQYF. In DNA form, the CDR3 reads TGCAGTGCTAGAACCCCCGGGACTAGAGACGAGCAGTACTTC.